This entry lists 18 T cell receptor beta chains sequenced from one sample in a study of post-analysis software for immune sequencing data. Study-level findings and limits: TRBV segments more frequent in patients than in controls numbered several and included TRBV5-6, TRBV5-1 and TRBV20-1.

The TCR beta cDNA libraries carried unique molecular identifiers. TCRdb re-derived calls from the PCR reads in MiXCR, one entry per CDR3 protein. The table lists approximately 730,000 distinct CDR3 sequences, around 42% of them singletons. Antigens of these TCRs are unknown. The material sequenced was blood. These receptor sequences come from a girl aged 5 to 17 with multiple sclerosis.

In this sample, this clonotype turned up a few times. The chain combines TRBV29-1 with TRBJ2-1, with TRBD2 identical over 8 bases. The germline V gene has CDR1 SQVTM and CDR2 ANQGSEA. This CDR3 is 13 amino acids long. V lost 7 bases to trimming and J lost 5 bases; unmatched junction nucleotides: 7. The CDR3 nucleotides are TGCAGCGCCGCCGGGACTAGGAACAATGAGCAGTTCTTC. Its protein product is CSAAGTRNNEQFF.

In DNA form, the CDR3 reads TGTGCCAGCAGCGGCCGAGTAGCGGGAGGGCCTTACGAGCAGTACTTC. The encoded protein is CASSGRVAGGPYEQYF. V is TRBV3-1 and J is TRBJ2-7, with TRBD2 matching 11 bases. This CDR3 contains 16 residues. Per germline, CDR1 LGHDT and CDR2 YNNKEL (reference sequence). V shed 5 bases and J 4 bases; nucleotides not matched to a gene: 10.

The gene calls are TRBV20-1 and TRBJ2-3; 13 nucleotides agree with TRBD2. V shed 2 bases and J 2 bases; nucleotides not matched to a gene: 4. Germline V gene sequence: CDR1 DFQATT, CDR2 SNEGSKA (reference sequence). This CDR3 spans 16 amino acids. Here the CDR3 DNA reads TGCAGTGCTAGAACCGGACTAGCGGGGGTCACAGATACGCAGTATTTT. Protein product: CSARTGLAGVTDTQYF.

This clonotype was seen only a few times. The rearrangement joins TRBV7-9 to TRBJ2-7; the D gene is possibly TRBD2 (5 bases). This CDR3 has 12 amino acids. Trimming took off 5 bases at V and 5 bases at J, with 10 bases between the two ends. Germline V gives CDR1 SEHNR, CDR2 FQNEAQ (reference sequence). In DNA form, the CDR3 reads TGTGCCAGCAGCACTAGGGTCAACGAGCAGTACTTC. This gives the protein CASSTRVNEQYF.

This chain joins TRBV20-1 and TRBJ2-5, with 11 bases matching TRBD1. The CDR3 has 15 residues. Germline V gene data show CDR1 as DFQATT and CDR2 as SNEGSKA (reference sequence). Losses at the gene ends were 6 bases for V and 7 bases for J; bases not matched to a gene: 13. The CDR3 sequence: CSAPDRGLALGTQYF. CDR3 in DNA: TGCAGTGCACCGGACAGGGGGCTAGCTTTGGGGACCCAGTACTTC.

The chain links TRBV10-3 to TRBJ2-3; D remains unclear. The germline V gene encodes CDR1 ENHRY and CDR2 SYGVKD. Trimming removed 2 bases at V and 4 bases at J, with 1 base between. The CDR3 contains 11 residues. Here the CDR3 reads CAISEADTQYF. CDR3 nucleotides: TGTGCCATCAGTGAGGCAGATACGCAGTATTTT.

The V gene is TRBV27, the J gene TRBJ1-4, with 12 bases lining up with TRBD1. Trimming took 5 bases from V and 7 from J; bases not matched to a gene: 5. The V gene's germline CDR1 is MNHEY and CDR2 SMNVEV (reference sequence). This CDR3 comprises 15 residues. CDR3 protein: CASSGRDRGPEKLFF. The DNA of the CDR3 is TGTGCCAGCAGTGGCCGGGACAGGGGGCCTGAAAAACTGTTTTTT. Combining the CDR3 with reference TRBV27 and TRBJ1-4 gives the whole variable domain EAQVTQNPRYLITVTGKKLTVTCSQNMNHEYMSWYRQDPGLGLRQIYYSMNVEVTDKGDVPEGYKVSRKEKRNFPLILESPSPNQTSLYFCASSGRDRGPEKLFFGSGTQLSVL.

The chain uses TRBV5-1 and TRBJ2-1; 14 bases fit TRBD2. The CDR3 runs to 18 residues. V lost 4 bases, J lost 9 bases, and 15 bases stayed unmatched. CDR1 is SGHRS and CDR2 is YFSETQ in the germline V gene. CDR3 region: CASSPNAGTSGRGGEQFF. Written as DNA, the CDR3 is TGCGCCAGCAGCCCTAACGCCGGGACTAGCGGGAGAGGGGGTGAGCAGTTCTTC.

The chain has TRBV3-1 and TRBJ2-1, with a tentative D call TRBD2 (6 bases). This CDR3 comprises 14 residues. Trimming removed 4 bases at V and 5 bases at J, with 12 bases between. Germline loops: CDR1 LGHDT, CDR2 YNNKEL (reference sequence). CDR3 sequence (DNA): TGTGCCAGCAGCCTTAGGACTACGAACAATGAGCAGTTCTTC. Residues: CASSLRTTNNEQFF.

This clonotype was seen a handful of times. One junction end does not reproduce the germline sequence, and a read error may be involved. The chain employs TRBV5-1 and TRBJ1-1; D ambiguous. Germline loops: CDR1 SGHRS, CDR2 YFSETQ. CDR3 length: 13 residues. CDR3 coding DNA: TGTGCCAGCAGTTTCTCTCCGAACACTGAAGCTTTCTTT. This gives the protein CASSFSPNTEAFF.

The rearrangement joins TRBV7-2 to TRBJ2-7; possibly TRBD2 for D (7 bases). The CDR3 loop spans 15 amino acids. CDR1 is SGHTA, CDR2 FQGNSA, per germline. The V end lost 5 bases, the J end lost 7 bases, and 21 bases lay between the germline ends. The CDR3 here is CASSPRGGSLYEQYF. DNA for the CDR3: TGTGCCAGCAGCCCTAGGGGGGGAAGTCTCTATGAGCAGTACTTC. The full variable domain, with the rest looked up from reference TRBV7-2 and TRBJ2-7, is GAGVSQSPSNKVTEKGKDVELRCDPISGHTALYWYRQSLGQGLEFLIYFQGNSAPDKSGLPSDRFSAERTGGSVSTLTIQRTQQEDSAVYLCASSPRGGSLYEQYFGPGTRLTVT.

J is TRBJ1-2 and V is TRBV20-1, with D possibly matching TRBD1 (6 bases). This CDR3 contains 13 residues. CDR1 DFQATT and CDR2 SNEGSKA come from the germline V gene (reference sequence). Trimming took 2 bases from V and 8 from J, leaving 15 bases between them. CDR3 amino acids: CSARWGAIGGYTF. CDR3 coding DNA: TGCAGTGCTAGATGGGGGGCTATCGGAGGCTACACCTTC.

V and J are TRBV6-6 and TRBJ2-6; 8 nucleotides line up with TRBD1. There are 18 residues in the CDR3. The V gene's germline CDR1 is MNHNY and CDR2 SVGAGI (reference sequence). V shed 5 bases and J 0 bases; nucleotides not matched to a gene: 9. CDR3: CASSTTGGFDSGANVLTF. CDR3 sequence (DNA): TGTGCCAGCAGTACCACAGGGGGATTCGACTCTGGGGCCAACGTCCTGACTTTC.

The chain combines TRBV11-2 with TRBJ2-7; D may be TRBD2 (6 bases). Germline CDR1 is SGHAT and CDR2 is FQNNGV. Between the trimmed V and J ends, which lost 1 base and 2 bases, there was a span of 15 bases. CDR3 length: 16 amino acids. The CDR3 protein is CASSLGAGGSPYEQYF. As DNA, the CDR3 is TGTGCCAGCAGCTTAGGGGCCGGGGGATCCCCCTACGAGCAGTACTTC.

The CDR3: CASSQESYRWVEAFF. The CDR3 DNA reads TGCGCCAGCAGCCAAGAATCTTACAGGTGGGTTGAAGCTTTCTTT. The rearrangement joins TRBV4-1 to TRBJ1-1, with a tentative D call TRBD1 (5 bases). V was cut by 0 bases and J by 7 bases, with 15 bases left in between. CDR3 length equals 15 residues. Per germline, CDR1 MGHRA and CDR2 YSYEKL.

The chain employs TRBV12-3 or TRBV12-4 and TRBJ2-3, with D possibly being TRBD2 (5 bases). The CDR3 totals 15 residues. With 5 bases removed from V and 4 bases from J, the gap between germline ends came to 16 bases. The CDR3 region is CASSLSRVRADTQYF. For the CDR3, the DNA is TGTGCCAGCAGTCTCTCCAGAGTGAGGGCAGATACGCAGTATTTT.

V gene TRBV29-1 combines with J gene TRBJ2-3; D may be TRBD1 (5 bases). CDR1 and CDR2 (germline): SQVTM, ANQGSEA. Trimming took 7 bases from V and 1 from J, leaving 12 bases between them. This CDR3 is 13 amino acids long. The CDR3 DNA sequence: TGCAGCGCAGGGTGGCTCGGCACAGATACGCAGTATTTT. This codes for CSAGWLGTDTQYF.

CDR3 loop: CASSLLQDSGEQYF. The CDR3 nucleotides read TGCGCCAGCAGCTTGTTGCAGGACAGCGGTGAGCAGTACTTC. The rearrangement uses TRBV5-1 and TRBJ2-7, with a tentative D call TRBD1 (6 bases). V was pared by 1 base and J by 7 bases, with 15 bases between. The CDR3 spans 14 residues. Germline values: CDR1 SGHRS, CDR2 YFSETQ.